The clone carrying this T cell receptor (beta chain) occurred a few times. Participant ages covered roughly 18 to 90 years across about two dozen US areas. Donors of Cohort 3 who recovered were those that had two negative PCRs, clearance, or symptom resolution. These data come from a study of blood T cell repertoires in COVID-19. Study information: Spain, Italy and the United States supplied samples that represented acute and convalescent COVID-19. Sample material is recorded as cDNA or gDNA derived from T cells, B-cell-depleted T cells, or PBMCs.

The table came from immunoSEQ multiplex PCR; TCRdb's copy has only in-frame clones and leaves some out. The sample carries about 240,000 clones, around nine tenths recorded once. The clonotype originates from a woman in her twenties or thirties who had recovered from COVID-19. The sequenced sample consisted of PBMCs or T cells enriched from blood (not recorded which).

CDR3: CASSQVYEQYF. The CDR3 DNA follows: TGTGCCAGCAGCCAAGTATACGAGCAGTACTTC. The genes are TRBV3-1 (or the pseudogene TRBV3-2) and TRBJ2-7; D ambiguous. CDR3 length equals 11 residues. Germline CDR1 and CDR2: LGHDT and YNNKEL (reference sequence). V gave up 1 base and J gave up 4 bases, with 2 bases separating them.